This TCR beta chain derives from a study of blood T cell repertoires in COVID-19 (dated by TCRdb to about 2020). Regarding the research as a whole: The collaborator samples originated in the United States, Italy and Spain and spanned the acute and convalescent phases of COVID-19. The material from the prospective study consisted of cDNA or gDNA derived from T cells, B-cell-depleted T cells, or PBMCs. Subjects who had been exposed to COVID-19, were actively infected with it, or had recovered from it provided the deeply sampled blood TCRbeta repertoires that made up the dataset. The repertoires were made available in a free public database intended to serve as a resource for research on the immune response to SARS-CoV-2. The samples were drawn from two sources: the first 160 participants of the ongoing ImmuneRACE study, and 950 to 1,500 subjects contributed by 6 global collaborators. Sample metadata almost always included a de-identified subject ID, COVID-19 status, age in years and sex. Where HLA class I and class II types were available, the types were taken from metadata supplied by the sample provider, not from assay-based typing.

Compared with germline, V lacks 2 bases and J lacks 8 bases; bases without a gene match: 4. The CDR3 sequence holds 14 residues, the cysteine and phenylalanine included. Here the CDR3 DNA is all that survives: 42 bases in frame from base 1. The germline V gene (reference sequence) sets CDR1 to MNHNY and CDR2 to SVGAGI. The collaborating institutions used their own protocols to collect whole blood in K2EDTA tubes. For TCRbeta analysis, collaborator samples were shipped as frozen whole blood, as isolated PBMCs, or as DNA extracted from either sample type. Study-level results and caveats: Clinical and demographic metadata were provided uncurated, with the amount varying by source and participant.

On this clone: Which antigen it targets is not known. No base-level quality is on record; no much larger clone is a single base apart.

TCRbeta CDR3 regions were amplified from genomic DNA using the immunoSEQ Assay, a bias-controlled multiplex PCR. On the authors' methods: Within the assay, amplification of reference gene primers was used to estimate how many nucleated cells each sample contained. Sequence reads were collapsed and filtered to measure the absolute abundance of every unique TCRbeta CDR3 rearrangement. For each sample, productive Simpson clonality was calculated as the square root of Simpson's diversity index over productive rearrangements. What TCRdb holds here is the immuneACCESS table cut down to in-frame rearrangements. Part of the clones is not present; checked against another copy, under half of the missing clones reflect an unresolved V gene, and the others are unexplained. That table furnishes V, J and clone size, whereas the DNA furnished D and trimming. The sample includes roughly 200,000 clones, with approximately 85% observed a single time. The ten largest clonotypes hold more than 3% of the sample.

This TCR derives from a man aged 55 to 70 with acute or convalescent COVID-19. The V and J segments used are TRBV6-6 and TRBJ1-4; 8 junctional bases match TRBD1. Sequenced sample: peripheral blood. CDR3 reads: CASSYVQGGEKLFF. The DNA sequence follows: TGTGCCAGCAGTTACGTACAGGGGGGAGAAAAACTGTTTTTT.